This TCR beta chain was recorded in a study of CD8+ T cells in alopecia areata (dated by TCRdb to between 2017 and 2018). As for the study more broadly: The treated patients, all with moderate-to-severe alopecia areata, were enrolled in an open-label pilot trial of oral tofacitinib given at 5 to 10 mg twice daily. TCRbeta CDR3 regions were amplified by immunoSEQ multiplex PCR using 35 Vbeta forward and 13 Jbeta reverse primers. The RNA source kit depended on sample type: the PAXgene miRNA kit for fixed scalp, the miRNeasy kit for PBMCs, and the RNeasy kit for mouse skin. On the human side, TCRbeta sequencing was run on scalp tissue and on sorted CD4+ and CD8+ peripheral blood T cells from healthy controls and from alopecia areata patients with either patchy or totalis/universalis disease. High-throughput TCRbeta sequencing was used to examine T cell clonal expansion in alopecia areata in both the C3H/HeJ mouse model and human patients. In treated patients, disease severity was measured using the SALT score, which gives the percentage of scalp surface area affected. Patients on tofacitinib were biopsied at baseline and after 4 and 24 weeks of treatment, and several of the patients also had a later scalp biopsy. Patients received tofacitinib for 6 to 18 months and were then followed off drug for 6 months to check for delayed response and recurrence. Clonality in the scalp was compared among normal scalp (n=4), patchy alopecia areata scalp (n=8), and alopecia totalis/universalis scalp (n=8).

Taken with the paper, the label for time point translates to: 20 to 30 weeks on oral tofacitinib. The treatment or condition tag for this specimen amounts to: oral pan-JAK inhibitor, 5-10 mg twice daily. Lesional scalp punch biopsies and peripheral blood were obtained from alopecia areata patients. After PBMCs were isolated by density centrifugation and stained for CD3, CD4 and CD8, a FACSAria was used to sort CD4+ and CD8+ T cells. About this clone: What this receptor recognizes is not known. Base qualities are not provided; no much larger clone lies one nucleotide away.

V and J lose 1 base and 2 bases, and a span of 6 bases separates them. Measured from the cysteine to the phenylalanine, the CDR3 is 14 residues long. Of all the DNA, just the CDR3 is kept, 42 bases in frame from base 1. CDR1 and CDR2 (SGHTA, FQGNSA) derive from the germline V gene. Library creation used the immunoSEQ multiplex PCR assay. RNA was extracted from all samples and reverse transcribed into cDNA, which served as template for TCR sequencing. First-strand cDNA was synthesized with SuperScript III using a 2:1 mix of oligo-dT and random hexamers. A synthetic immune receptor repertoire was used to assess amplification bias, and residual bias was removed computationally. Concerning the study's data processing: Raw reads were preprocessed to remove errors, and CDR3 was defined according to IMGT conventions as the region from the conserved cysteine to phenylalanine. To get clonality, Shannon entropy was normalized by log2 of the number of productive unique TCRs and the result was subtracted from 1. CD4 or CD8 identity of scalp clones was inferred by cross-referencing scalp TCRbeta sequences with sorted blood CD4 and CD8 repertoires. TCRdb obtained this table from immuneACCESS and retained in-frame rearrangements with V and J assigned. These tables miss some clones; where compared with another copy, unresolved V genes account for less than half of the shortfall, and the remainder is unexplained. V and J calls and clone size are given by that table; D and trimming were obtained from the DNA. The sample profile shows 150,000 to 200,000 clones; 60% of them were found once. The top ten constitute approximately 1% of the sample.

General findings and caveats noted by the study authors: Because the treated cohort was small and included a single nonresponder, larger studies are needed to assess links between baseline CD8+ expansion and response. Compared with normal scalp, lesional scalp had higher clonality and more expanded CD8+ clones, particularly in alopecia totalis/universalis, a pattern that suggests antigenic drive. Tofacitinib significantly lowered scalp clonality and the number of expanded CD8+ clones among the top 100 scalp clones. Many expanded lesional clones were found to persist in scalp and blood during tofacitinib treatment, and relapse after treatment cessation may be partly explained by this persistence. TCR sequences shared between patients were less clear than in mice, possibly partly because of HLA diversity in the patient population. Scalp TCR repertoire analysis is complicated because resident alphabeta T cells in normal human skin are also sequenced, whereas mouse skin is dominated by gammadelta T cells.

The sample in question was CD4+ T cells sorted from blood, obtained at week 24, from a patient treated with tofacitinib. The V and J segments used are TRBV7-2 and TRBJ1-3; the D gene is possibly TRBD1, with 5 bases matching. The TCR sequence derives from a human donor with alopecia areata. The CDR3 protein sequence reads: CASSLGGAGNTIYF. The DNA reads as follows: TGTGCCAGCAGCTTAGGAGGGGCTGGAAACACCATATATTTT. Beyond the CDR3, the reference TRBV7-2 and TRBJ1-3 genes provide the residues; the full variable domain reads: GAGVSQSPSNKVTEKGKDVELRCDPISGHTALYWYRQSLGQGLEFLIYFQGNSAPDKSGLPSDRFSAERTGGSVSTLTIQRTQQEDSAVYLCASSLGGAGNTIYFGEGSWLTVV.